The rows below give T cell receptor beta chains drawn from one sample of a study of spatial heterogeneity in lung cancer. One entry per CDR3 protein results from TCRdb running MiXCR on the 5' RACE reads. In the table there are more than 650 distinct CDR3 sequences, approximately 15% of which are singletons. The material sequenced was lung tumor tissue, taken at surgery. The receptors come from a male donor with early-stage non-small cell lung cancer. Each CDR3 is given with its conserved first and last residue. D genes are given only for firm matches. Size tells how often a clone was seen (once, few, many) or the class of an expanded clone, and some rows leave it out.

V,J,length,D,size,CDR3,DNA
TRBV11-3,TRBJ2-2,12,NA,medium-sized,CAVRGSAGELFF,TGTGCCGTCCGAGGGTCCGCCGGGGAGCTGTTTTTT
TRBV24-1,TRBJ2-5,17,NA,medium-sized,CATSDSRDPSIQETQYF,TGTGCCACCAGTGACAGCCGGGACCCATCTATACAAGAGACCCAGTACTTC
TRBV5-1,TRBJ1-1,13,NA,medium-sized,CASSLDPNTEAFF,TGCGCCAGCAGCTTGGACCCGAACACTGAAGCTTTCTTT
TRBV20-1,TRBJ2-7,16,TRBD1,few,CSATNPGQGTSYEQYF,TGCAGTGCTACAAACCCGGGACAGGGGACATCCTACGAGCAGTACTTC
TRBV7-9,TRBJ2-5,15,NA,NA,CASSPPDPGVETQYF,TGTGCCAGCAGCCCCCCCGATCCAGGGGTCGAGACCCAGTACTTC
TRBV5-1,TRBJ1-1,15,NA,medium-sized,CASSLRTSPNTEAFF,TGCGCCAGCAGCCTCAGAACATCCCCCAACACTGAAGCTTTCTTT
TRBV27,TRBJ2-7,12,NA,hyperexpanded,CASSPTPWEQYF,TGTGCCAGCAGTCCAACGCCGTGGGAGCAGTACTTC
TRBV5-1,TRBJ2-1,14,TRBD2,medium-sized,CASSQTSGNNEQFF,TGCGCCAGCAGCCAGACTAGCGGGAACAATGAGCAGTTCTTC
TRBV7-2,TRBJ2-1,15,NA,NA,CASSPRGSGNNEQFF,TGTGCAAGCAGCCCCAGGGGTAGCGGAAACAATGAGCAGTTCTTC
TRBV12-3/TRBV12-4,TRBJ1-5,13,NA,NA,CASSTLGDQPQHF,TGTGCCAGCAGCACCCTGGGGGATCAGCCCCAGCATTTT
TRBV3-1,TRBJ2-4,17,NA,NA,CASSQASLRLAKNIQYF,TGTGCCAGCAGCCAAGCCAGCCTCAGGCTAGCCAAAAACATTCAGTACTTC
TRBV4-3,TRBJ1-2,13,TRBD1,few,CASSQGQGYGYTF,TGCGCCAGCAGCCAAGGACAGGGTTATGGCTACACCTTC
TRBV27,TRBJ2-3,20,TRBD2,NA,CASPCVGLAGVGGFTDTQYF,TGTGCCAGCCCCTGTGTGGGACTAGCGGGAGTCGGGGGTTTTACAGATACGCAGTATTTT
TRBV19,TRBJ2-3,13,NA,few,CASSRQGSDTQYF,TGTGCCAGTAGTAGGCAGGGTTCAGATACGCAGTATTTT
TRBV11-2,TRBJ2-3,11,NA,medium-sized,CASSYTDTQYF,TGTGCCAGCAGCTACACAGATACGCAGTATTTT
TRBV20-1,TRBJ1-2,17,TRBD1,medium-sized,CSARDKRGTGSAYGYTF,TGCAGTGCTAGAGATAAGAGGGGGACAGGGAGTGCCTATGGCTACACCTTC
TRBV28,TRBJ1-2,12,NA,medium-sized,CASVGPNYGYTF,TGTGCCAGCGTAGGACCTAACTATGGCTACACCTTC